A single sample gave rise to the 20 T cell receptor beta chains below, sequenced in a study of shared T cell receptors in the human thymus. Measured with immunoSEQ multiplex PCR; TCRdb has only the in-frame clones, and not every one. The repertoire includes about 380,000 clones, just under 95% of them detected once, and roughly 0.021% sits in the top ten. Material: thymocytes. All receptors derive from a human donor.

This clone was recorded a few times. The rearrangement links TRBV27 to TRBJ1-4; the D gene is possibly TRBD1 (6 bases). The V and J ends lost 6 bases and 13 bases respectively, with 12 bases between them. This CDR3 contains 11 residues. CDR1 MNHEY and CDR2 SMNVEV come from the germline V gene (reference sequence). The CDR3 protein is CASRGGGRLFF. In DNA form, the CDR3 reads TGTGCCAGCAGAGGGGGTGGTCGACTGTTTTTT.

The rearrangement uses TRBV7-2 and TRBJ2-7; 9 bases are a match to TRBD2. The V gene end was trimmed by 5 bases and the J gene end by 6 bases; junction bases not matched to a gene: 8. There are 14 residues in the CDR3. Germline V gene sequence: CDR1 SGHTA, CDR2 FQGNSA. The CDR3 region is CASSLLAGVAEQYF. CDR3 coding DNA: TGTGCCAGCAGCCTTTTAGCGGGAGTTGCCGAGCAGTACTTC. Full variable domain (remainder filled in from reference TRBV7-2 and TRBJ2-7): GAGVSQSPSNKVTEKGKDVELRCDPISGHTALYWYRQSLGQGLEFLIYFQGNSAPDKSGLPSDRFSAERTGGSVSTLTIQRTQQEDSAVYLCASSLLAGVAEQYFGPGTRLTVT.

The chain couples TRBV27 to TRBJ2-1, with D tentatively TRBD2 (6 bases). The CDR3 sequence is 15 residues long. Trimming cost V 3 bases and J 3 bases, with 12 bases left between them. Per germline, CDR1 MNHEY and CDR2 SMNVEV (reference sequence). The CDR3 nucleotides read TGTGCCAGCAGTTTCTCGGGAGCTGACTACAATGAGCAGTTCTTC. Protein: CASSFSGADYNEQFF.

This sequence joins TRBV7-2 and TRBJ2-1; D assignment may be TRBD1 or TRBD2 (5 bases each). The V end lost 0 bases, the J end lost 6 bases, and 15 bases lay between the germline ends. Germline CDR1 and CDR2: SGHTA and FQGNSA. CDR3 length equals 16 residues. The CDR3 loop reads CASSLAGPGGTNEQFF. In nucleotides, the CDR3 is TGTGCCAGCAGCTTAGCGGGACCTGGAGGAACCAATGAGCAGTTCTTC.

The chain is built from TRBV19 and TRBJ2-1, with a weak D call TRBD2 (6 bases). Deletions cut 8 bases from V and 7 bases from J, with 12 bases between. The CDR3 is made up of 12 amino acids. Looked up from germline, CDR1 is LNHDA and CDR2 is SQIVND (reference sequence). The CDR3 bases are TGTGCCAGTGGGACGGGGGAAAATGAGCAGTTCTTC. Translating gives CASGTGENEQFF.

This rearrangement joins TRBV7-2 to TRBJ2-7; 9 bases are shared with TRBD2. CDR1 is SGHTA, CDR2 FQGNSA, per germline. V shed 11 bases, J shed 2 bases, and the junction held 7 bases outside the gene matches. The CDR3 spans 13 residues. CDR3 sequence (DNA): TGTGCCGCGGCGGCTAGCGGGACCTACGAGCAGTACTTC. Translation gives CAAAASGTYEQYF.

This chain joins TRBV4-1 and TRBJ2-7; 10 bases fit TRBD1. The V gene end was trimmed by 0 bases and the J gene end by 4 bases; junction bases not matched to a gene: 15. Germline loops: CDR1 MGHRA, CDR2 YSYEKL. There are 19 residues in the CDR3. CDR3 nucleotide sequence: TGCGCCAGCAGCCAAGATGGCGGGGCTTGGACAGGGGGGAATTACGAGCAGTACTTC. Translation: CASSQDGGAWTGGNYEQYF.

The chain joins TRBV18 to TRBJ2-4; weak D call: TRBD2 (6 bases). The V gene's germline CDR1 is KGHSH and CDR2 LQKENI. The CDR3 consists of 12 residues. The V end was cut by 8 bases, the J end by 8 bases, with 13 bases between. This CDR3 is CASGSPGDIQYF. Here the CDR3 DNA reads TGTGCCAGCGGAAGTCCGGGGGACATTCAGTACTTC.

The V gene is TRBV9, the J gene TRBJ2-1, with D unresolved. From germline, CDR1 is SGDLS and CDR2 YYNGEE. V dropped 0 bases and J dropped 0 bases, with 7 bases sitting between them. This CDR3 is 15 amino acids long. The CDR3 sequence: CASSVVENSYNEQFF. CDR3 in DNA: TGTGCCAGCAGCGTAGTGGAGAACTCCTACAATGAGCAGTTCTTC.

The chain links TRBV5-1 to TRBJ2-5; tentative D call: TRBD1 (6 bases). Trimming cost V 4 bases and J 4 bases, with 20 bases left between them. The germline V gene encodes CDR1 SGHRS and CDR2 YFSETQ. CDR3 length: 16 amino acids. The CDR3 DNA reads TGCGCCAGCAGCCCGGACCAGGGGATGGTTGGAGAGACCCAGTACTTC. Translation: CASSPDQGMVGETQYF.

V and J are TRBV5-6 and TRBJ1-4; tentatively, D is TRBD1 (5 bases). Per the germline V gene, CDR1 is SGHDT and CDR2 is YYEEEE. V dropped 3 bases and J dropped 0 bases, with 15 bases sitting between them. The CDR3 spans 17 residues. CDR3 loop: CASSYRKGPATNEKLFF. CDR3 sequence (DNA): TGTGCCAGCAGCTACCGAAAGGGGCCTGCAACTAATGAAAAACTGTTTTTT.

This chain links TRBV19 with TRBJ2-5, with D tentatively TRBD2 (5 bases). The CDR3 covers 17 residues. The V and J ends lost 0 bases and 5 bases respectively, with 19 bases between them. Germline V lookup: CDR1 LNHDA, CDR2 SQIVND (reference sequence). In nucleotides, the CDR3 is TGTGCCAGTAGTATAGATCTTAGAGGCAGGAGGAGGGAGACCCAGTACTTC. Amino acids: CASSIDLRGRRRETQYF.

The chain recombines TRBV11-2 with TRBJ2-6, with a tentative D call TRBD1 (5 bases). CDR1 and CDR2 from the germline V gene are SGHAT and FQNNGV. V shed 7 bases and J shed 1 base, with 17 bases lying between them. The CDR3 loop spans 17 amino acids. CDR3 nucleotides: TGTGCCAGCATTTCGACAGACAGCCCTTCTGGGGCCAACGTCCTGACTTTC. This translates into CASISTDSPSGANVLTF.

This chain connects TRBV7-9 to TRBJ1-1, with 8 bases that match TRBD1. The CDR3 is 19 amino acids. Germline-derived CDR1 and CDR2 are SEHNR and FQNEAQ (reference sequence). Losses at the gene ends were 5 bases for V and 1 base for J; bases not matched to a gene: 18. CDR3 sequence reads: CASSQAVGQGAAGNTEAFF. The CDR3 DNA reads as TGTGCCAGCAGCCAGGCAGTGGGGCAGGGGGCCGCCGGGAACACTGAAGCTTTCTTT. The full variable domain, its missing parts supplied by reference TRBV7-9 and TRBJ1-1, is DTGVSQNPRHKITKRGQNVTFRCDPISEHNRLYWYRQTLGQGPEFLTYFQNEAQLEKSRLLSDRFSAERPKGSFSTLEIQRTEQGDSAMYLCASSQAVGQGAAGNTEAFFGQGTRLTVV.

This CDR3 reads CASSYRAQGASNTGELFF. DNA for the CDR3: TGTGCCAGCAGTTATAGAGCACAGGGGGCCTCGAACACCGGGGAGCTGTTTTTT. The rearrangement uses TRBV7-9 and TRBJ2-2, with 9 bases fitting TRBD1. V was clipped by 6 bases and J by 0 bases; unmatched bases: 11. Per the germline V gene, CDR1 is SEHNR and CDR2 is FQNEAQ (reference sequence). CDR3 length: 18 residues.

The J gene is TRBJ2-1, the V gene TRBV2, with D perhaps matching TRBD1 or TRBD2 (5 bases each). From germline, CDR1 is SNHLY and CDR2 FYNNEI. The V gene lost 6 bases and the J gene lost 7 bases, with 19 bases spanning the gap. The CDR3 is made up of 15 amino acids. CDR3 sequence (DNA): TGTGCCAGCAGCGCTAAGTCCGGGACCCTTAATGAGCAGTTCTTC. Translation: CASSAKSGTLNEQFF.

This chain joins TRBV14 and TRBJ1-1; D gene ambiguous. This CDR3 has 16 amino acids. Per germline, CDR1 SGHDN and CDR2 FVKESK. Trimming left V 4 bases short and J 4 bases short, with 19 bases between. As DNA, the CDR3 is TGTGCCAGCAGCCCACGGACGCCCCCGACGATCACTGAAGCTTTCTTT. This codes for CASSPRTPPTITEAFF.

V usage is TRBV28 and J usage is TRBJ2-7; 9 positions agree with TRBD1. The V gene end was trimmed by 4 bases and the J gene end by 0 bases; junction bases not matched to a gene: 16. Germline CDR1 MDHEN, CDR2 SYDVKM. There are 19 residues in the CDR3. Here the CDR3 reads CASSYDRDRVKTSSYEQYF. In DNA, the CDR3 is TGTGCCAGCAGTTATGACCGGGACAGGGTAAAAACGAGCTCCTACGAGCAGTACTTC.

This rearrangement joins TRBV28 to TRBJ1-6, with 7 nucleotides matching TRBD1. V shed 6 bases and J 10 bases; nucleotides not matched to a gene: 9. This CDR3 has 14 amino acids. Germline V CDR1 and CDR2: MDHEN, SYDVKM. The CDR3 sequence is CASRGPGTESPLHF. The CDR3 region has the DNA TGTGCCAGCAGGGGTCCCGGGACAGAATCACCCCTCCACTTT.

The chain uses TRBV30 and TRBJ2-5; 10 bases map to TRBD1. Germline CDR1 reads GTSNPN; CDR2 reads SVGIG (reference sequence). V lost 0 bases to trimming and J lost 7 bases; unmatched junction nucleotides: 17. The CDR3 is 18 residues long. Written as DNA, the CDR3 is TGTGCCTGGAGTGTACTGTCCCGTAATACCGGGACAGGGGTGACCCAGTACTTC. Its translation is CAWSVLSRNTGTGVTQYF.